This section outlines one TCR beta chain sequence together with its context. Repertoires were generated with immunoSEQ multiplex PCR, while TCRdb's copy carries only in-frame clones and drops some. Of roughly 190,000 clones in the sample, roughly three quarters were seen once. This sample stems from a study of blood T cell repertoires in COVID-19. Across the study: The United States, Italy and Spain provided the acute and convalescent COVID-19 samples.

Trimming removed 1 base at V and 6 bases at J, with 7 bases between. The CDR3 sequence is 13 residues long. Germline V gene lookup returns CDR1 LGHDT and CDR2 YNNKEL (reference sequence). The specimen sequenced was PBMCs or T cells enriched from blood (not recorded which). The receptor comes from a woman between 45 and 65 years old with acute COVID-19. This sequence joins TRBV3-1 (or the pseudogene TRBV3-2) and TRBJ1-5; no clear D. The CDR3, as DNA: TGTGCCAGCAGCCAAGGTGAGCGTCAGCCCCAGCATTTT. Translation gives CASSQGERQPQHF.